The clone carrying this T cell receptor beta chain was seen a few times. Its specificity is unknown. Every bit of the isolated RNA underwent reverse transcription, so sequencing read expressed TCRB transcripts. Measured with immunoSEQ multiplex PCR; TCRdb has only the in-frame clones, and not every one. The sample lists more than 250,000 clones; 14% were seen once. Heparinised blood was drawn once per donor, averaging around 120 mL. Cell sorting via CD45RO/CCR7/CD25/CD127/CD95/CD27 was performed to obtain CD4+ naive, central memory, regulatory and stem cell-like memory cells. The CDR3 spans 15 residues. Germline trimming cut 5 bases from V and 4 bases from J; bases unmatched to any gene: 8. Per germline, CDR1 SGHVS and CDR2 FQNEAQ. The data were obtained in a study of beta chain features in type 1 diabetes. Overall study context: The patients were much like the healthy donors in age, gender and cell yields. General study points: The study notes PCR might favor shorter templates equally in patients and controls. When Type 1 diabetes patients were examined, their TCRB CDR3s proved moderately but significantly shorter in all four CD4+ subsets.

The chain has TRBV7-8 and TRBJ1-1; 9 nucleotides agree with TRBD1. The TCR was taken from a man aged 25-45 years with type 1 diabetes. Sequencing was done on a sample of naive CD4+ T cells from blood. The CDR3 loop reads CASSQGTGSPTEAFF. CDR3 nucleotide sequence: TGTGCCAGCAGCCAAGGGACAGGGAGTCCCACTGAAGCTTTCTTT.